This entry lists 32 T cell receptor beta chains sequenced from one sample in a study of shared clonotypes between healthy human individuals. Sequenced by immunoSEQ multiplex PCR; TCRdb stores in-frame clones only, minus some. Of around 700,000 clones listed, about 74% are singletons. The sample taken for sequencing was memory CD4+ T cells sorted from blood. Subset noted: CD45RA-negative fraction. These receptors all come from a woman in her thirties in good health.

The V call is TRBV30, the J call TRBJ2-6; possibly TRBD1 for D (6 bases). Per the germline V gene, CDR1 is GTSNPN and CDR2 is SVGIG (reference sequence). The CDR3 runs to 15 residues. DNA for the CDR3: TGTGCTACTGGGGGACAAGACTCTGGGGCCAACGTCCTGACTTTC. It translates to CATGGQDSGANVLTF.

The rearrangement links TRBV6-6 to TRBJ2-7, with 8 bases fitting TRBD1. The CDR3 is made up of 15 amino acids. With V trimmed by 2 bases and J by 2 bases, 5 bases remained unmatched. Germline CDR1 is MNHNY and CDR2 is SVGAGI (reference sequence). The DNA for the CDR3 is TGTGCCAGCAGTTACAGACAGGGGCTGACCTACGAGCAGTACTTC. Amino acids: CASSYRQGLTYEQYF.

This chain connects TRBV19 to TRBJ1-1, with 11 bases aligning to TRBD1. The CDR3 sequence is 13 residues long. With 7 bases clipped from V and 6 bases from J, the junction kept 4 bases outside the gene matches. In germline, CDR1 is LNHDA, CDR2 SQIVND (reference sequence). CDR3 region: CASNPGQGAEAFF. The DNA of the CDR3 is TGTGCCAGTAACCCGGGACAGGGGGCTGAAGCTTTCTTT. The entire variable domain, with the rest obtained from reference TRBV19 and TRBJ1-1, is as follows: DGGITQSPKYLFRKEGQNVTLSCEQNLNHDAMYWYRQDPGQGLRLIYYSQIVNDFQKGDIAEGYSVSREKKESFPLTVTSAQKNPTAFYLCASNPGQGAEAFFGQGTRLTVV.

Notes on this clone: In the same sample, other DNA sequences code for this CDR3. The DNA for the CDR3 is TGCGCCAGCAGCTTGGAGGGGACAGGGGGACAGCCCCAGCATTTT. It yields the protein CASSLEGTGGQPQHF. The rearrangement links TRBV5-1 to TRBJ1-5, with 11 bases fitting TRBD1. Losses at the gene ends were 0 bases for V and 7 bases for J; bases not matched to a gene: 3. The germline CDR1 and CDR2 sequences are SGHRS and YFSETQ. The CDR3 totals 15 residues. Variable domain in full (rest from reference TRBV5-1 and TRBJ1-5): KAGVTQTPRYLIKTRGQQVTLSCSPISGHRSVSWYQQTPGQGLQFLFEYFSETQRNKGNFPGRFSGRQFSNSRSEMNVSTLELGDSALYLCASSLEGTGGQPQHFGDGTRLSIL.

V is TRBV19 and J is TRBJ1-1; D is possibly TRBD1 (6 bases). The CDR3 runs to 13 residues. Germline V gene lookup returns CDR1 LNHDA and CDR2 SQIVND (reference sequence). Deletions cut 0 bases from V and 4 bases from J, with 6 bases between. CDR3 residues: CASSIDRGTEAFF. CDR3 nucleotides: TGTGCCAGTAGTATAGACAGGGGCACTGAAGCTTTCTTT. Using reference TRBV19 and TRBJ1-1 for the parts outside the CDR3, the full variable domain is DGGITQSPKYLFRKEGQNVTLSCEQNLNHDAMYWYRQDPGQGLRLIYYSQIVNDFQKGDIAEGYSVSREKKESFPLTVTSAQKNPTAFYLCASSIDRGTEAFFGQGTRLTVV.

In this sample, this clone turned up a few times. V and J are TRBV6-1 and TRBJ1-4, with no clear D. The CDR3 spans 13 residues. Trimming removed 5 bases from V and 6 bases from J, with 10 bases in between. Germline loops: CDR1 MNHNS, CDR2 SASEGT. CDR3 DNA sequence: TGTGCCAGCAGTTCTGGGCAGCATGAAAAACTGTTTTTT. This codes for CASSSGQHEKLFF.

This clone was seen a handful of times. The chain has TRBV7-9 and TRBJ2-7, with D perhaps given as TRBD1 or TRBD2 (6 bases each). The CDR3 has 13 residues. Trimming removed 1 base from V and 5 bases from J, with 9 bases in between. Germline V lookup: CDR1 SEHNR, CDR2 FQNEAQ (reference sequence). This CDR3 is CASSLEGGDEQYF. The CDR3 DNA sequence: TGTGCCAGCAGCTTAGAGGGGGGAGACGAGCAGTACTTC.

The CDR3 DNA follows: TGTGCCAGCAGCTACCTGGGTAGGGACGGGACCCAGTACTTC. Translation gives CASSYLGRDGTQYF. This rearrangement joins TRBV11-2 to TRBJ2-5; the D call may be TRBD1 or TRBD2 (5 bases each). Between the trimmed V and J ends, which lost 4 bases and 7 bases, there was a span of 16 bases. Germline V gives CDR1 SGHAT, CDR2 FQNNGV. The CDR3 sequence is 14 residues long.

V usage is TRBV19 and J usage is TRBJ1-2, with 10 bases fitting TRBD1. Germline lookup yields CDR1 LNHDA and CDR2 SQIVND (reference sequence). After removal of 7 bases from V and 9 bases from J, the junction contained 8 bases not matched to a gene. The CDR3 is 13 residues long. In nucleotides, the CDR3 is TGTGCCAGTACCCCCGGGACAGGGGATCGCTACACCTTC. It is translated as CASTPGTGDRYTF.

The chain recombines TRBV7-2 with TRBJ2-7, with no clear D. V shed 0 bases and J shed 1 base, with 10 bases lying between them. Germline lookup yields CDR1 SGHTA and CDR2 FQGNSA. This CDR3 contains 15 residues. The CDR3, as DNA: TGTGCCAGCAGCTTAGCGCTTGTTGCTTCCTACGAGCAGTACTTC. Protein sequence: CASSLALVASYEQYF.

The J gene is TRBJ1-1, the V gene TRBV7-3, with 7 bases matching TRBD1. V shed 4 bases and J 4 bases; nucleotides not matched to a gene: 0. Looked up from germline, CDR1 is SGHTA and CDR2 is FQGTGA. The CDR3 sequence is 12 residues long. The CDR3 DNA reads TGTGCCAGCAGCTCAGGGGGCACTGAAGCTTTCTTT. Translation: CASSSGGTEAFF.

The V gene is TRBV10-2, the J gene TRBJ2-7, with a possible D match to TRBD2 (7 bases). The CDR3 runs to 16 residues. The V end lost 0 bases, the J end lost 5 bases, and 17 bases lay between the germline ends. Germline CDR1 reads WSHSY; CDR2 reads SAAADI. As DNA, the CDR3 is TGCGCCAGCAGTGAGTCTGGGGGGCTAGCGGTAAACGAGCAGTACTTC. It codes for CASSESGGLAVNEQYF.

The chain is built from TRBV2 and TRBJ2-1, with 8 bases aligning to TRBD1. CDR1 is SNHLY, CDR2 FYNNEI, per germline. CDR3 size: 14 residues. The V and J ends lost 6 bases and 10 bases, in that order; junction bases with no gene match: 11. The CDR3 sequence: CASRGQGMGMEQFF. The CDR3 DNA is TGTGCCAGCAGAGGACAGGGAATGGGAATGGAGCAGTTCTTC.

The chain has TRBV5-4 and TRBJ2-5; D assignment may be TRBD1 or TRBD2 (5 bases each). Germline CDR1 SGHNT, CDR2 YYREEE (reference sequence). This CDR3 is built from 14 residues. Trimming took 4 bases from V and 9 from J, leaving 19 bases between them. The CDR3 nucleotides are TGTGCCAGCAGCGCCCGGGACCGCTTCAGGGCCCAGTACTTC. Translated: CASSARDRFRAQYF.

The chain joins TRBV7-2 to TRBJ2-7; 7 bases align to TRBD2. Looked up from germline, CDR1 is SGHTA and CDR2 is FQGNSA. This CDR3 contains 13 residues. V lost 5 bases, J lost 7 bases, and 8 bases stayed unmatched. In nucleotides, the CDR3 is TGTGCCAGCAGCCGAGGACTAGGAAGGGAGCAGTACTTC. Protein sequence: CASSRGLGREQYF. The variable domain in full, completed from reference TRBV7-2 and TRBJ2-7, reads GAGVSQSPSNKVTEKGKDVELRCDPISGHTALYWYRQSLGQGLEFLIYFQGNSAPDKSGLPSDRFSAERTGGSVSTLTIQRTQQEDSAVYLCASSRGLGREQYFGPGTRLTVT.

The chain couples TRBV28 to TRBJ2-7; 9 bases match TRBD2. V lost 6 bases, J lost 2 bases, and 5 bases stayed unmatched. Germline CDR1 MDHEN, CDR2 SYDVKM. The CDR3 contains 14 residues. This CDR3 reads CASSRTSATYEQYF. The CDR3 nucleotides are TGTGCCAGCAGCCGGACTAGCGCTACCTACGAGCAGTACTTC.

This clone was observed a handful of times. Other DNA variants within this sample encode the same CDR3. The J gene is TRBJ2-7, the V gene TRBV5-4; 8 positions match TRBD1. J lost 0 bases, V lost 0 bases, and 2 bases had no gene match. Germline V gives CDR1 SGHNT, CDR2 YYREEE (reference sequence). The CDR3 runs 15 residues. CDR3 DNA sequence: TGTGCCAGCAGCTTGGATGGGACAGGCTCCTACGAGCAGTACTTC. Its translation is CASSLDGTGSYEQYF.

The V call is TRBV9, the J call TRBJ2-5; no reliable D call. The CDR3 covers 13 residues. The V end lost 3 bases, the J end lost 1 base, and 7 bases lay between the germline ends. Germline CDR1 SGDLS, CDR2 YYNGEE. This CDR3 reads CASSATPQETQYF. In DNA, the CDR3 is TGTGCCAGCAGCGCGACCCCCCAAGAGACCCAGTACTTC.

The J gene is TRBJ2-4, the V gene TRBV2; a possible D gene is TRBD1 (5 bases). Trimming shortened V by 1 base and J by 7 bases, and 11 bases separated the two germline ends. Germline CDR1 is SNHLY and CDR2 is FYNNEI. The CDR3 consists of 14 residues. The CDR3 here is CASSEGQPGNIQYF. The CDR3, as DNA: TGTGCCAGCAGTGAAGGACAGCCAGGGAACATTCAGTACTTC.

This clone showed up just a few times. V and J are TRBV5-1 and TRBJ2-1, with D perhaps TRBD2 (5 bases). Looked up from germline, CDR1 is SGHRS and CDR2 is YFSETQ. CDR3 size: 16 residues. Trimming shortened V by 0 bases and J by 9 bases, and 19 bases separated the two germline ends. CDR3 sequence: CASSLGGSSVESEQFF. The CDR3 nucleotides read TGCGCCAGCAGCTTGGGTGGGAGTTCAGTGGAGAGTGAGCAGTTCTTC.

The rearrangement joins TRBV7-2 to TRBJ1-2; D is unclear. CDR1 is SGHTA and CDR2 is FQGNSA in the germline V gene. V lost 5 bases to trimming and J lost 0 bases, with 13 bases between them. This CDR3 has 15 residues. CDR3 in amino acids: CASSVTPTANYGYTF. In DNA form, the CDR3 reads TGTGCCAGCAGCGTTACTCCCACAGCTAACTATGGCTACACCTTC.

V is TRBV7-9 and J is TRBJ1-6; no reliable D call. The germline gives CDR1 SEHNR, CDR2 FQNEAQ (reference sequence). The CDR3 contains 14 residues. With 2 bases removed from V and 13 bases from J, the gap between germline ends came to 15 bases. The CDR3 nucleotides are TGTGCCAGCAGCTTATGGACGGACGGAGTTCCCCTCCACTTT. Translating gives CASSLWTDGVPLHF. Variable domain in full (rest from reference TRBV7-9 and TRBJ1-6): DTGVSQNPRHKITKRGQNVTFRCDPISEHNRLYWYRQTLGQGPEFLTYFQNEAQLEKSRLLSDRFSAERPKGSFSTLEIQRTEQGDSAMYLCASSLWTDGVPLHFGNGTRLTVT.

With respect to this clone: The sample holds other DNA sequences that translate to the same CDR3. The rearrangement joins TRBV27 to TRBJ1-2; D possibly corresponds to TRBD1 (5 bases). Germline V CDR1 and CDR2: MNHEY, SMNVEV (reference sequence). V gave up 2 bases and J gave up 4 bases, with 11 bases separating them. This CDR3 is built from 14 residues. CDR3 amino acids: CASSLTGPSYGYTF. CDR3 nucleotide sequence: TGTGCCAGCAGTTTAACGGGACCGAGCTATGGCTACACCTTC.

The chain links TRBV29-1 to TRBJ2-1; the D is unclear. The CDR3 extends over 13 amino acids. Germline V gives CDR1 SQVTM, CDR2 ANQGSEA. V gave up 0 bases and J gave up 5 bases, with 8 bases separating them. The CDR3 reads CSVEDTANNEQFF. In nucleotides, the CDR3 is TGCAGCGTTGAAGATACGGCCAACAATGAGCAGTTCTTC.

The gene calls are TRBV5-6 and TRBJ2-7, with D perhaps TRBD1 (5 bases). In germline, CDR1 is SGHDT, CDR2 YYEEEE. V was shortened by 3 bases and J by 7 bases, with 17 bases between the two germline ends. The length of the CDR3 is 14 residues. The CDR3 protein is CASSSMDIPTEQYF. CDR3 in DNA: TGTGCCAGCAGCTCGATGGACATTCCTACGGAGCAGTACTTC. The variable domain in full, completed from reference TRBV5-6 and TRBJ2-7, reads DAGVTQSPTHLIKTRGQQVTLRCSPKSGHDTVSWYQQALGQGPQFIFQYYEEEERQRGNFPDRFSGHQFPNYSSELNVNALLLGDSALYLCASSSMDIPTEQYFGPGTRLTVT.

This clone was found once. This chain joins TRBV27 and TRBJ2-7, with D possibly being TRBD1 or TRBD2 (6 bases each). The CDR3 has 13 amino acids. CDR1 and CDR2 from the germline V gene are MNHEY and SMNVEV (reference sequence). V shed 8 bases and J shed 7 bases, with 18 bases lying between them. The CDR3 region is CASGDGTRGEQYF. The CDR3 DNA reads as TGTGCCAGCGGGGACGGGACACGGGGGGAGCAGTACTTC.

The genes are TRBV2 and TRBJ2-7, with 8 bases lining up with TRBD1. Unmatched junction bases numbered 3, after V lost 6 bases and J lost 2 bases. Germline V CDR1 and CDR2: SNHLY, FYNNEI. The CDR3 has 13 amino acids. CDR3 nucleotide sequence: TGTGCCAGCAGCTCGGACAGGGCCTACGAGCAGTACTTC. Translating it yields CASSSDRAYEQYF.

J is TRBJ1-1 and V is TRBV19; D not certain. This CDR3 is 14 amino acids long. Trimming took off 5 bases at V and 1 base at J, with 11 bases between the two ends. Germline V gives CDR1 LNHDA, CDR2 SQIVND (reference sequence). CDR3: CASSSRGTNTEAFF. The CDR3, as DNA: TGTGCCAGTAGTTCCCGGGGAACGAACACTGAAGCTTTCTTT.

This clone was counted at least ten times. V usage is TRBV27 and J usage is TRBJ1-4; D gene unclear. CDR1 is MNHEY and CDR2 is SMNVEV in the germline V gene (reference sequence). V dropped 6 bases and J dropped 7 bases, with 15 bases sitting between them. The CDR3 loop spans 14 amino acids. In nucleotides, the CDR3 is TGTGCCAGCAGGGACGGTAGCTTAGGTGAAAAACTGTTTTTT. Translating gives CASRDGSLGEKLFF. Full variable domain (rest looked up from reference TRBV27 and TRBJ1-4): EAQVTQNPRYLITVTGKKLTVTCSQNMNHEYMSWYRQDPGLGLRQIYYSMNVEVTDKGDVPEGYKVSRKEKRNFPLILESPSPNQTSLYFCASRDGSLGEKLFFGSGTQLSVL.

The chain joins TRBV7-2 to TRBJ1-1; D remains unclear. The V and J ends lost 1 base and 6 bases respectively, with 12 bases between them. CDR1 and CDR2 (germline): SGHTA, FQGNSA. This CDR3 spans 14 amino acids. The CDR3 loop is CASSLVGFGAEAFF. DNA for the CDR3: TGTGCCAGCAGCTTAGTAGGCTTCGGGGCTGAAGCTTTCTTT. The complete variable domain, with remaining parts taken from reference TRBV7-2 and TRBJ1-1, reads GAGVSQSPSNKVTEKGKDVELRCDPISGHTALYWYRQSLGQGLEFLIYFQGNSAPDKSGLPSDRFSAERTGGSVSTLTIQRTQQEDSAVYLCASSLVGFGAEAFFGQGTRLTVV.

This chain uses TRBV25-1 with TRBJ2-5; TRBD1 matches at 9 bases. Germline CDR1 reads MGHDK; CDR2 reads SYGVNS. Trimming took 4 bases from V and 7 from J; bases not matched to a gene: 7. This CDR3 is 14 amino acids long. CDR3 in DNA: TGTGCCAGCAGTGTGGGACAGGGTACCGGGACCCAGTACTTC. It translates to CASSVGQGTGTQYF.

The CDR3 region has the DNA TGTGCCAGCGAGGGACTAGTGGGGGCCCAAGAGACCCAGTACTTC. Translated, it gives CASEGLVGAQETQYF. This rearrangement joins TRBV2 to TRBJ2-5; 8 nucleotides agree with TRBD2. With 8 bases clipped from V and 1 base from J, the junction kept 9 bases outside the gene matches. Germline lookup yields CDR1 SNHLY and CDR2 FYNNEI. The CDR3 is 15 amino acids.